The sequence of this TCR beta chain was determined in a study of chemoradiotherapy in HPV16-positive cancers. Across the whole study: Two HPV16-positive patients' cells yielded candidate HPV-specific clones and common motifs.

General study results and limits: HPV-specific T cells were functionally defined from only a couple of HPV16-positive patients.

Concerning this clone: Antigen specificity is unknown.

Profiling relied on immunoSEQ multiplex PCR, and the TCRdb table lists in-frame clones only, not all of them. The sample has roughly 1,800 clones, roughly 73% seen once. CDR1 SGDLS and CDR2 YYNGEE come from the germline V gene. Trimming took off 0 bases at V and 6 bases at J, with 15 bases between the two ends. The CDR3 length is 16 residues. The TCR originated in a human donor with HPV-associated anogenital cancer. The source material was tumor tissue, sampled from a patient who underwent chemoradiotherapy. This sequence joins TRBV9 and TRBJ2-2; D is perhaps TRBD1 or TRBD2 (7 bases each). In DNA form, the CDR3 reads TGTGCCAGCAGCGTAGAGGGGCAGGGGGGGTCCGGGGAGCTGTTTTTT. It encodes CASSVEGQGGSGELFF. Full variable domain (rest looked up from reference TRBV9 and TRBJ2-2): DSGVTQTPKHLITATGQRVTLRCSPRSGDLSVYWYQQSLDQGLQFLIQYYNGEERAKGNILERFSAQQFPDLHSELNLSSLELGDSALYFCASSVEGQGGSGELFFGEGSRLTVL.